This T cell receptor (beta chain) derives from a study of regulatory T cells in long-lasting Graves disease. Turning to the study itself: The study enrolled newly diagnosed Graves' patients on antithyroid drugs under 3 months. Overall study findings and caveats: Persistent Graves' patients showed less TCR diversity than newly diagnosed patients showed.

This clonotype was observed at least ten times. No antigen is known for it. Time point in this sample: newly diagnosed GD, antithyroid drugs for less than 3 months. PBMC RNA was the source of the TCR library. V was pared by 5 bases and J by 1 base, with 18 bases between. The CDR3 covers 16 residues. CDR1 SGHTA and CDR2 FQGNSA come from the germline V gene. Construction of TCR beta libraries relied on iRepertoire HTBI primers and on Arm-PCR targeting CDR3 regions. Each CDR3 protein is one row after TCRdb ran MiXCR on the multiplex PCR reads. This table has about 240,000 distinct CDR3 sequences, roughly 21% appearing once.

The sequencing used peripheral blood mononuclear cells (PBMCs), collected at new diagnosis, from a patient treated with antithyroid drugs. This chain links TRBV7-2 with TRBJ2-7, with D possibly being TRBD1 (6 bases). This receptor was taken from a female donor with Graves disease. The CDR3, as DNA: TGTGCCAGCAGCGTAACGTTTGGGGGCGTATCCTACGAGCAGTACTTC. Its protein is CASSVTFGGVSYEQYF. Full variable domain (missing parts from reference TRBV7-2 and TRBJ2-7): GAGVSQSPSNKVTEKGKDVELRCDPISGHTALYWYRQSLGQGLEFLIYFQGNSAPDKSGLPSDRFSAERTGGSVSTLTIQRTQQEDSAVYLCASSVTFGGVSYEQYFGPGTRLTVT.